The entry below describes one TCR beta chain. Antigen unknown. The TCR cDNA carried a universal primer site and UMIs from 5'RACE template switching. TCRdb analysed the 5' RACE reads with MiXCR anew, one entry per CDR3 protein. The table has hundreds of thousands of distinct CDR3 sequences, approximately 15% seen once. CDR1 is SGHRS, CDR2 YFSETQ, per germline. The CDR3 contains 14 residues. After removal of 3 bases from V and 5 bases from J, the junction contained 7 bases not matched to a gene. These data are taken from a study of T cells after yellow fever vaccination. Findings of the study overall: The booster saw the reappearance of most primary-vaccination clones (roughly 96% CD4, almost 90% CD8). Contaminants from the bulk population, in the form of abundant clonotypes, could be found in FACS-sorted repertoires. Only a small proportion of the clonotypes turned up in both the CD4 and the CD8 compartments, likely arising from convergent recombination.

The chain carries TRBV5-1 and TRBJ2-5; 7 bases align to TRBD1. This sample comprised PBMCs, obtained on the day of the yellow fever booster vaccination. This receptor was taken from a man aged 30-40 years who received the YFV17D yellow fever vaccine. As DNA, the CDR3 is TGCGCCAGCAGCTCCTGGGACAGAGGGGAGACCCAGTACTTC. It specifies CASSSWDRGETQYF.